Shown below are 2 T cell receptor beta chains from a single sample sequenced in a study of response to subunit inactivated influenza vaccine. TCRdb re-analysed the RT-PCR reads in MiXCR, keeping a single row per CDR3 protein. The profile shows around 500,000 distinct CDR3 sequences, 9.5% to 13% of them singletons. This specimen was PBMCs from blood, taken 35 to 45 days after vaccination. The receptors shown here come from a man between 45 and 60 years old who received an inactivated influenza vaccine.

DNA for the CDR3: TGCAGCGTCCATGTCAGGGAAGGACCTGGTTACGAGCAGTACTTC. Protein product: CSVHVREGPGYEQYF. This chain links TRBV29-1 with TRBJ2-7; the D gene is possibly TRBD1 (5 bases). The CDR3 length is 15 residues. CDR1 is SQVTM and CDR2 is ANQGSEA in the germline V gene. Trimming removed 6 bases at V and 4 bases at J, with 22 bases between.

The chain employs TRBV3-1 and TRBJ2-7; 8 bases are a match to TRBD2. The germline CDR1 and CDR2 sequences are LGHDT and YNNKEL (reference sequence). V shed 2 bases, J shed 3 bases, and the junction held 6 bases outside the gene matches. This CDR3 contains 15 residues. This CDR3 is CASSQPGLGNYEQYF. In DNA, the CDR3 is TGTGCCAGCAGCCAACCGGGACTAGGGAACTACGAGCAGTACTTC.